A single sample gave rise to the 17 T cell receptor beta chains below, sequenced in a study of molecular identifiers for immune sequencing clone quantification. Each CDR3 protein gets one entry after TCRdb re-called the PCR reads with MiXCR. The sample lists about 510,000 distinct CDR3 sequences, about 25% occurring once. The sample consisted of naive CD8+ T cells from blood, with Jurkat cell RNA spiked in. Regarding subset: FACS-sorted CD8+CD4-CCR7+CD45RA+ naive T cells. Receptors were obtained from a human donor in good health. Some libraries in this study had Jurkat cell RNA spiked in.

In its sample, this clonotype was seen many times. The CDR3 DNA is TGTGCCAGCTTGGAGGGAAATGTAGCTGAAGCTTTCTTT. As protein: CASLEGNVAEAFF. This rearrangement joins TRBV7-9 to TRBJ1-1; D is uncertain. V shed 8 bases and J shed 6 bases, with 16 bases lying between them. CDR3 length: 13 residues. Looked up from germline, CDR1 is SEHNR and CDR2 is FQNEAQ (reference sequence).

The V gene is TRBV6-2 or TRBV6-3, the J gene TRBJ1-2; D remains unclear. Deletions cut 3 bases from V and 3 bases from J, with 11 bases between. Looked up from germline, CDR1 is MNHEY and CDR2 is SVGEGT. CDR3 size: 14 residues. DNA for the CDR3: TGTGCCAGCAGTTATGAGGGAATATACTATGGCTACACCTTC. It is translated as CASSYEGIYYGYTF.

This clonotype occurred a few times. CDR3 coding DNA: TGTGCCAGCAGCTTGGGGTGGCAGGGCCCCTACGAGCAGTACTTC. It translates to CASSLGWQGPYEQYF. The rearrangement joins TRBV5-6 to TRBJ2-7, with TRBD1 as a possible D gene (5 bases). The CDR3 has 15 amino acids. Per the germline V gene, CDR1 is SGHDT and CDR2 is YYEEEE. V dropped 0 bases and J dropped 2 bases, with 12 bases sitting between them.

This clonotype was detected a few times. This CDR3 is CSAQGGYEQYF. CDR3 coding DNA: TGCAGCGCCCAAGGGGGCTACGAGCAGTACTTC. This chain connects TRBV29-1 to TRBJ2-7; tentatively, D is TRBD1 (6 bases). Germline values: CDR1 SQVTM, CDR2 ANQGSEA. This CDR3 is built from 11 residues. V lost 7 bases and J lost 3, with 10 bases in between.

This clonotype was detected a few times. The chain links TRBV25-1 to TRBJ1-5, with no clear D. Trimming left V 2 bases short and J 0 bases short, with 14 bases between. This CDR3 is built from 17 residues. In germline, CDR1 is MGHDK, CDR2 SYGVNS. Here the CDR3 DNA reads TGTGCCAGCAGTGAAAAGGGAGAGGGCCTTAGCAATCAGCCCCAGCATTTT. It codes for CASSEKGEGLSNQPQHF.

Many counts were recorded for this clonotype. This chain links TRBV28 with TRBJ2-3; 12 nucleotides agree with TRBD2. Looked up from germline, CDR1 is MDHEN and CDR2 is SYDVKM. J was trimmed by 4 bases and V by 5 bases; bases with no gene match: 10. CDR3 size: 17 residues. The CDR3 DNA sequence: TGTGCCAGCAGTCAACGACTAGCGGGAGTGATAGCAGATACGCAGTATTTT. The encoded protein is CASSQRLAGVIADTQYF.

This clonotype appeared many times. The rearrangement uses TRBV20-1 and TRBJ1-5; the match to TRBD1 covers 7 bases. Germline V gene lookup returns CDR1 DFQATT and CDR2 SNEGSKA (reference sequence). This CDR3 region has 13 residues. V trimming: 6 bases; J trimming: 2 bases; junction bases outside the gene matches: 4. CDR3 protein: CSADGTGNQPQHF. CDR3 sequence (DNA): TGCAGTGCGGACGGGACAGGCAATCAGCCCCAGCATTTT.

On this clonotype: At one end the junction does not follow the germline gene, possibly because of a read error. The chain recombines TRBV7-9 with TRBJ2-7; the D is unclear. Germline assignment: CDR1 SEHNR and CDR2 FQNEAQ (reference sequence). This CDR3 is 13 amino acids long. The chain's CDR3 is CASSFRWSYEQYF. The CDR3 region has the DNA TGTGCGAGCAGCTTCAGGTGGTCCTACGAGCAGTACTTC. Looking up the rest from reference TRBV7-9 and TRBJ2-7 gives the full variable domain: DTGVSQNPRHKITKRGQNVTFRCDPISEHNRLYWYRQTLGQGPEFLTYFQNEAQLEKSRLLSDRFSAERPKGSFSTLEIQRTEQGDSAMYLCASSFRWSYEQYFGPGTRLTVT.

The chain carries TRBV7-9 and TRBJ2-7, with 9 bases aligning to TRBD2. The J segment lost 2 bases and the V segment lost 1 base, leaving 9 bases of the junction unmatched. The CDR3 extends over 17 amino acids. CDR1 is SEHNR, CDR2 FQNEAQ, per germline (reference sequence). The CDR3 spells CASSLGDSGGLPYEQYF. The CDR3 region has the DNA TGTGCCAGCAGCTTAGGGGATAGCGGGGGCTTACCCTACGAGCAGTACTTC.

This clonotype was detected only a few times. The rearrangement uses TRBV12-3 or TRBV12-4 and TRBJ1-5; TRBD1 aligns across 7 bases. Losses at the gene ends were 4 bases for V and 3 bases for J; bases not matched to a gene: 12. This CDR3 is built from 17 residues. The CDR3 nucleotides read TGTGCCAGCAGTTGGGGGGAGGGGGCAGATATCAATCAGCCCCAGCATTTT. Its translation is CASSWGEGADINQPQHF.

The chain's CDR3 is CASSFEGLGAGELFF. CDR3 nucleotide sequence: TGTGCCAGCAGTTTTGAGGGGTTGGGGGCCGGGGAGCTGTTTTTT. This chain uses TRBV12-3 or TRBV12-4 with TRBJ2-2; perhaps D is TRBD1 or TRBD2 (5 bases each). Trimming pared 3 bases from V and 6 bases from J, leaving 14 bases between. CDR3 length: 15 residues.

This clonotype has a count of ten or more. In DNA form, the CDR3 reads TGTGCCAGCAGCCAAGACCAGATGAACACTGAAGCTTTCTTT. As protein: CASSQDQMNTEAFF. The gene calls are TRBV14 and TRBJ1-1; D gene unclear. The germline CDR1 and CDR2 sequences are SGHDN and FVKESK. There are 14 residues in the CDR3. Trimming took off 0 bases at V and 0 bases at J, with 5 bases between the two ends.

This clonotype has only a few counts. The chain couples TRBV4-1 to TRBJ1-1, with unresolved D. The CDR3 loop spans 12 amino acids. Trimming shortened V by 2 bases and J by 7 bases, and 8 bases separated the two germline ends. In germline, CDR1 is MGHRA, CDR2 YSYEKL. The CDR3 DNA follows: TGCGCCAGCAGCCAAATGGGTCGTGAAGCTTTCTTT. It encodes CASSQMGREAFF.

In the case of this clonotype: This may stem from a read error, because a much larger clone lies one nucleotide away. The J gene is TRBJ2-3, the V gene TRBV29-1; 10 bases fit TRBD1. The germline gives CDR1 SQVTM, CDR2 ANQGSEA. The trim removed 4 bases at V and 4 bases at J, leaving 8 bases unmatched. The CDR3 extends over 15 amino acids. The CDR3 DNA is TGCAGCGTTGTGGGACAGGGGATTGGCGCAGATACGCAGTATTTT. It codes for CSVVGQGIGADTQYF.

This clonotype was counted at least ten times. This sequence joins TRBV6-5 and TRBJ1-2; D is uncertain. Germline loops: CDR1 MNHEY, CDR2 SVGAGI. The V gene lost 8 bases and the J gene lost 5 bases, with 9 bases spanning the gap. This CDR3 has 11 residues. The CDR3 region is CASGLSYGYTF. The DNA of the CDR3 is TGTGCCAGCGGACTAAGTTATGGCTACACCTTC.

With respect to this clonotype: Compared with germline, one end of the junction differs, possibly owing to a read error. The chain links TRBV6-2 or TRBV6-3 to TRBJ2-3; D is perhaps TRBD2 (6 bases). Per the germline V gene, CDR1 is MNHEY and CDR2 is SVGEGT. The CDR3 contains 14 residues. CDR3 sequence: CDSRRGWGTDTQYF. DNA for the CDR3: TGTGACAGCAGGAGGGGATGGGGCACAGATACGCAGTATTTT.

This clonotype was counted ten times or more. This sequence joins TRBV4-2 and TRBJ2-1; 9 bases map to TRBD1. The V gene's germline CDR1 is LGHNA and CDR2 YNFKEQ. J gave up 7 bases and V 4 bases, and 8 bases lay outside the gene matches. CDR3 size: 15 residues. CDR3 protein: CASSPGQGSRNEQFF. The DNA for the CDR3 is TGTGCCAGCAGCCCGGGACAGGGTTCGAGGAATGAGCAGTTCTTC.